This T cell receptor beta chain appears in the sequencing data of a study of regulatory T cells in long-lasting Graves disease. Arm-PCR with iRepertoire HTBI primers amplified the CDR3 regions for these TCR beta libraries. In the original analysis: Analysis of the samples identified around 60 TRBV and 14 TRBJ segments. TCRdb analysed the multiplex PCR reads with MiXCR anew, one entry per CDR3 protein. The V and J calls come from TCRdb's annotation, not from the publication. The sample holds approximately 300,000 distinct CDR3 sequences, 15% to 20% seen once. Time point reported: newly diagnosed GD, antithyroid drugs for less than 3 months. The TCR library used RNA extracted from PBMCs. This clonotype was counted ten times or more. The germline V gene has CDR1 SEHNR and CDR2 FQNEAQ (reference sequence). Trimming left V 1 base short and J 3 bases short, with 12 bases between. The CDR3 has 16 residues.

The clonotype originates from a female donor with Graves disease. The chain carries TRBV7-9 and TRBJ1-4, with D unclear. The sequences come from peripheral blood mononuclear cells (PBMCs), collected at new diagnosis, from a patient treated with antithyroid drugs. CDR3 sequence (DNA): TGTGCCAGCAGCTTAGTTTCGCGGGATTCTAATGAAAAACTGTTTTTT. It encodes CASSLVSRDSNEKLFF.